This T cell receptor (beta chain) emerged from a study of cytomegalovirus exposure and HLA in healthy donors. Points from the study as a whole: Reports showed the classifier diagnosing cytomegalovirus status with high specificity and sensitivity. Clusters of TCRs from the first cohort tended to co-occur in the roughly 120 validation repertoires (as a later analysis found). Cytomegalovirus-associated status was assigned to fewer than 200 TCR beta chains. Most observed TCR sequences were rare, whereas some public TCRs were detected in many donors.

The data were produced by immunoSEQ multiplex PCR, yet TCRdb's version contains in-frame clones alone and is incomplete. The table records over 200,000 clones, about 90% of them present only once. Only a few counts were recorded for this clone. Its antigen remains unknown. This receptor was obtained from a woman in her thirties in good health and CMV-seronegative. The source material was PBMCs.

CDR3 sequence: CASSLSDEQYF. In DNA, the CDR3 is TGTGCCAGCAGCTTATCGGACGAGCAGTACTTC. This chain connects TRBV7-8 to TRBJ2-7; D is unresolved. Germline V CDR1 and CDR2: SGHVS, FQNEAQ. This CDR3 has 11 amino acids. Trimming took 2 bases from V and 5 from J, leaving 4 bases between them. The full variable domain, its missing parts supplied by reference TRBV7-8 and TRBJ2-7, is GAGVSQSPRYKVAKRGQDVALRCDPISGHVSLFWYQQALGQGPEFLTYFQNEAQLDKSGLPSDRFFAERPEGSVSTLKIQRTQQEDSAVYLCASSLSDEQYFGPGTRLTVT.